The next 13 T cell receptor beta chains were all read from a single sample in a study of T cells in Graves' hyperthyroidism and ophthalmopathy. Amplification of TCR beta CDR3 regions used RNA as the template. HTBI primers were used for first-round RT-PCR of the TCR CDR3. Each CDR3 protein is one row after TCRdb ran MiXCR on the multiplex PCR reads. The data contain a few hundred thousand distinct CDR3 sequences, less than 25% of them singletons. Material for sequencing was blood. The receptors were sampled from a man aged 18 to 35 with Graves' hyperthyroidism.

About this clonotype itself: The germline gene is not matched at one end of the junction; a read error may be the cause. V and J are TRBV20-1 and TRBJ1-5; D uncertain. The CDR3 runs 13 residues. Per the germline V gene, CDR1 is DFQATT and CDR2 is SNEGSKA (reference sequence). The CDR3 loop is CSGAGGSNQPQDF. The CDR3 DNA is TGCAGCGGAGCGGGCGGTAGCAATCAGCCCCAGGATTTT.

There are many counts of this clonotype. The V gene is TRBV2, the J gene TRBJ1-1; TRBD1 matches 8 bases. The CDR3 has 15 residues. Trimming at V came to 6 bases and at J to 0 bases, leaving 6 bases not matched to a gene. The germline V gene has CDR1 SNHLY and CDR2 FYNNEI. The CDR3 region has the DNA TGTGCCAGCAGGGAGACAGGGGTCGTGAACACTGAAGCTTTCTTT. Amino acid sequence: CASRETGVVNTEAFF.

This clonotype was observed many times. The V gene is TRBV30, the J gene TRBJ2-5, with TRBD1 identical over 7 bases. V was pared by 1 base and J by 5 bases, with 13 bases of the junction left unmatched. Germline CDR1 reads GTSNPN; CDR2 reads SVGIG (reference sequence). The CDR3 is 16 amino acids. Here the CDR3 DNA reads TGTGCCTGGAGTGAGGGTTTGGCAGGGGGTTGGGAGACCCAGTACTTC. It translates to CAWSEGLAGGWETQYF.

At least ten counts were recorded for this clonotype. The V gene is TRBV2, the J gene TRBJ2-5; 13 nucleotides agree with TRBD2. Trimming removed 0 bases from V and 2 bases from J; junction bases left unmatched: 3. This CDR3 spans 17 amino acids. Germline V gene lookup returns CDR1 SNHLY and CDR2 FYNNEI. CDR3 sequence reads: CASSEALGLAGQETQYF. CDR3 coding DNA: TGTGCCAGCAGTGAAGCGCTGGGACTAGCGGGGCAAGAGACCCAGTACTTC.

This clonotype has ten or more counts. Written as DNA, the CDR3 is TGTGCCGTCAAGGTTGGGGCCACCGGGGAGCTGTTTTTT. As protein: CAVKVGATGELFF. This chain links TRBV6-6 with TRBJ2-2; tentatively, D is TRBD1 (5 bases). The CDR3 spans 13 residues. CDR1 MNHNY and CDR2 SVGAGI come from the germline V gene (reference sequence). Trimming took off 11 bases at V and 4 bases at J, with 14 bases between the two ends.

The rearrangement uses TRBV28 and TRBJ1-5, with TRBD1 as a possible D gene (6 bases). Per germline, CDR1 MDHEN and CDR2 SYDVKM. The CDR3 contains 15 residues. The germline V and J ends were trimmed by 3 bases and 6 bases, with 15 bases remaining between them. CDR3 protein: CASSLTGGWGQPQHF. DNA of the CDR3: TGTGCCAGCAGTTTGACGGGGGGCTGGGGTCAGCCCCAGCATTTT.

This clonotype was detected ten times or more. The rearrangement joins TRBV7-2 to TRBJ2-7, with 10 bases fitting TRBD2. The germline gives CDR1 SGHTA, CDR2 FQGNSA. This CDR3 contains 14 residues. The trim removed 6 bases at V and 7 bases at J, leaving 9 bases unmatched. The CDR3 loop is CASSLGLAVYEQYF. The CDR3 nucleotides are TGTGCCAGCAGTCTAGGACTAGCGGTCTATGAGCAGTACTTC.

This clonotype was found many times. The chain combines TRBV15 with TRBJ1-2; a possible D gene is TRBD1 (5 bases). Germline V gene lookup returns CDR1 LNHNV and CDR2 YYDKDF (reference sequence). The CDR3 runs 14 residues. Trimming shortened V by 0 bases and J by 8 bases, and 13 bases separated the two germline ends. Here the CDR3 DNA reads TGTGCCACCAGCAGAGATGGCGCGGGGGTGGGCTACACCTTC. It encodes CATSRDGAGVGYTF.

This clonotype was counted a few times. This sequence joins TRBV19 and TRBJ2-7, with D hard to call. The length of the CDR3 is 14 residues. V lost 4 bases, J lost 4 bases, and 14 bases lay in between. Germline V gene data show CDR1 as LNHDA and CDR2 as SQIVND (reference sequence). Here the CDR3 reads CASSTHLGSYEQYF. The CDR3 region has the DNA TGTGCCAGTAGTACCCACCTGGGTTCGTACGAGCAGTACTTC.

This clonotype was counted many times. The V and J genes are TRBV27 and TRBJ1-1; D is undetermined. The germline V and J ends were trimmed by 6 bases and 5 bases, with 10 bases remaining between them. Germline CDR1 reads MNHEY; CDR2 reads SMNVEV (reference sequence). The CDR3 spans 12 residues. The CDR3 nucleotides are TGTGCCAGCAGCTCCTTTGGGACTGAAGCTTTCTTT. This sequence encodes CASSSFGTEAFF.

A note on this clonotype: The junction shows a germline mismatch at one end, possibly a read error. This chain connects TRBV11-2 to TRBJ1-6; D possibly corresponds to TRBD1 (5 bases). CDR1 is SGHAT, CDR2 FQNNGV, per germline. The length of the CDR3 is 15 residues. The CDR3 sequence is CASGLVTGGSSPLHF. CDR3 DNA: TGTGCCAGCGGCTTAGTTACCGGGGGAAGTTCACCCCTCCACTTT.

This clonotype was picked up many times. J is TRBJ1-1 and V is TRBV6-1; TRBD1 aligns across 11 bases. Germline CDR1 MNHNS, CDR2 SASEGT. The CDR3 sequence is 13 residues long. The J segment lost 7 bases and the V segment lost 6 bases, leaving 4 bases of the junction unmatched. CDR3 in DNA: TGTGCCAGCAGATGGACAGGGGGCAGTGAAGCTTTCTTT. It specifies CASRWTGGSEAFF.

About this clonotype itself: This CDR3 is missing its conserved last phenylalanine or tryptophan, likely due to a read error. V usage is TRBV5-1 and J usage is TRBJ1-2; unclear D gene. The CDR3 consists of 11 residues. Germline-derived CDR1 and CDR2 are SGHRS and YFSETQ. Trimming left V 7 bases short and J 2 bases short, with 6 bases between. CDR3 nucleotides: TGCGCCAGCCGGGTAAACTATGGCTACACCGTC. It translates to CASRVNYGYTV.